This T cell receptor (beta chain) appears in the sequencing data of a study of vaccination effects on CD4 cells after COVID-19. Whole-study context: Participants were given two doses of BNT162b2 or mRNA-1273 vaccine.

Pools of viral peptides were used by the ViraFEST assay to expand antigen-specific CD4+ T cells ahead of sequencing. Isolating CD4+ T cells followed approximately ten days of culture. None of the vaccinated had previously contracted SARS-CoV-2, and their nucleocapsid antibodies tested negative. Cultures had half their medium replaced with IL-2 medium on days 3 and 7. Per germline, CDR1 SNHLY and CDR2 FYNNEI. The CDR3 has 14 amino acids. Trimming removed 6 bases from V and 0 bases from J; junction bases left unmatched: 3. Clones were read by immunoSEQ multiplex PCR, and TCRdb kept only the in-frame ones, dropping some. In the table there are approximately 30,000 clones, about 80% of which are singletons. Remarks on this clone: What it binds is not known.

The material sequenced was CD4+ T cells from PBMCs cultured with SARS-CoV-2 spike peptides, taken before COVID-19 vaccination. J is TRBJ1-2 and V is TRBV2, with TRBD1 matching over 8 bases. This clonotype was sampled from a human donor who received a COVID-19 vaccine. Written as DNA, the CDR3 is TGTGCCAGCAGAGGGACAGGAGCTAACTATGGCTACACCTTC. Amino acid sequence: CASRGTGANYGYTF.